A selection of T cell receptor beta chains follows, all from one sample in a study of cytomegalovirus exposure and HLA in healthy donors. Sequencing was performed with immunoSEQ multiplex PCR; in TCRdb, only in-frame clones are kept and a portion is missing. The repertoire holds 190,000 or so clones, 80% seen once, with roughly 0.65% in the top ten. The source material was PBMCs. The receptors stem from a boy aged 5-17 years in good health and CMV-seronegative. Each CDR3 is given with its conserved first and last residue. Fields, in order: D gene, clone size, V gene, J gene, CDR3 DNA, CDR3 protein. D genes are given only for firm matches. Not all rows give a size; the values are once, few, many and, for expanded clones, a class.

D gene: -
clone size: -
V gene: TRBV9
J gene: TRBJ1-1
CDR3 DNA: TGTGCCAGCAGCGTAGCCCCTACAGGGATTAACACTGAAGCTTTCTTT
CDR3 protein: CASSVAPTGINTEAFF

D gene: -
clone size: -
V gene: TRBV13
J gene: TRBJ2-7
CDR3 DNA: TGTGCCAGCAGCTTCCGCTACGAGCAGTACTTC
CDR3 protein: CASSFRYEQYF

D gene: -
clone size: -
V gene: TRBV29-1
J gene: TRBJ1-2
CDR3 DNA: TGCAGCGTTTTGGGAGGCTTAAACTATGGCTACACCTTC
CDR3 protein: CSVLGGLNYGYTF

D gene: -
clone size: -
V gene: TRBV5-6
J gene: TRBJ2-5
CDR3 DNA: TGTGCCAGCAGCTTGACCCAGGGTGGTCAAGAGACCCAGTACTTC
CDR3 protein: CASSLTQGGQETQYF

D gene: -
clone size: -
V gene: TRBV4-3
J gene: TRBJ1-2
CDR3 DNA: TGCGCCAGCAGCCAAGAATATTTACAGGAGGGATTTGGCTACACCTTC
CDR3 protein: CASSQEYLQEGFGYTF

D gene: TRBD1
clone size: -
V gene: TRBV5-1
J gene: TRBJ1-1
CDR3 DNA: TGCGCCAGCAGCGGGACAGGTATGAACACTGAAGCTTTCTTT
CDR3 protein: CASSGTGMNTEAFF

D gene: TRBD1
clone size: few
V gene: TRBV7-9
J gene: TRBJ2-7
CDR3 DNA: TGTGCCAGCAGCTTAGGGACAGGGCCATACGAGCAGTACTTC
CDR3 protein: CASSLGTGPYEQYF

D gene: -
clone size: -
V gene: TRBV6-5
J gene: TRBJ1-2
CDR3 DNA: TGTGCCAGCGCCAAGGCAGGGTATTTGGTCACCTTC
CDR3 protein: CASAKAGYLVTF

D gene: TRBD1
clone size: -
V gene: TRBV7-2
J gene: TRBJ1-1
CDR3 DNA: TGTGCCAGCAGCCCAGGACAGGGTTACACTGAAGCTTTCTTT
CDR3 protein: CASSPGQGYTEAFF

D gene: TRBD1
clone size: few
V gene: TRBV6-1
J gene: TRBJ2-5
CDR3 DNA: TGTGCCAGCAGTGAAGCGCGACAGGGGGTCGGTGAGCAGTACTTC
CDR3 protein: CASSEARQGVGEQYF

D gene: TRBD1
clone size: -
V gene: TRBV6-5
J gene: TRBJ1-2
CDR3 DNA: TGTGCCAGCAGTTACCCAGGGGGAGGCTACACCTTC
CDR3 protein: CASSYPGGGYTF

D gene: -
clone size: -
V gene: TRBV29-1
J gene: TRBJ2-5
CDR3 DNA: TGCAGCGTGGGGCCGGGACACCAGTACTTC
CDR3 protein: CSVGPGHQYF

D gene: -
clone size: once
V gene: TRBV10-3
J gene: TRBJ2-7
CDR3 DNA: TGTGCCATCAGTCCTCTAGCAAGCTACGAGCAGTACTTC
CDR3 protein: CAISPLASYEQYF

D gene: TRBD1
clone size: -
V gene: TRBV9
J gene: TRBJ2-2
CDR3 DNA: TGTGCCAGCAGCCCAGGAGGGACAGGGGGTTCCGGGGAGCTGTTTTTT
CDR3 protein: CASSPGGTGGSGELFF

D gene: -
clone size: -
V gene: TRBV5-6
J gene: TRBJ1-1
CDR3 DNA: TGTGCCAGCAGCTTGGTTACGGGACTTAACACTGAAGCTTTCTTT
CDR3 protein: CASSLVTGLNTEAFF

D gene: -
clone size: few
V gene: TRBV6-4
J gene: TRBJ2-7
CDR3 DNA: TGTGCCAGCCCCAGAAGGGCGGCGGGCGAGCAGTACTTC
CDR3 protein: CASPRRAAGEQYF

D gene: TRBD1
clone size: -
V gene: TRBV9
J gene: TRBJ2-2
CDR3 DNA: TGTGCCAGCAGCTCCTCAGGGGGGGACAGGGGCCCCACCGGGGAGCTGTTTTTT
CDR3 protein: CASSSSGGDRGPTGELFF

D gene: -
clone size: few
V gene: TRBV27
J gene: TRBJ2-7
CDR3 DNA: TGTGCCAGCAGTTTGACAGGCCGGAGCTCCTACGAGCAGTACTTC
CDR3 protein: CASSLTGRSSYEQYF

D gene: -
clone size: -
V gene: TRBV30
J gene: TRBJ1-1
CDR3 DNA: TGTGCCTGGACCCTTCAGATGAATACTGAAGCTTTCTTT
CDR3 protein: CAWTLQMNTEAFF

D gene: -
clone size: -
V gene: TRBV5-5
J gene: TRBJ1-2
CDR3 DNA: TGTGCCAGCAGCGTCGACAGGAACTATGGCTACACCTTC
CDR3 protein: CASSVDRNYGYTF

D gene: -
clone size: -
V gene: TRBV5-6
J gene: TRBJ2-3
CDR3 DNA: TGTGCCAGCAGCTTCCAGACAGCCTACTCCACAGATACGCAGTATTTT
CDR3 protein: CASSFQTAYSTDTQYF

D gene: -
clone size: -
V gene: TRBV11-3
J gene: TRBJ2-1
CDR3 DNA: TGTGCCAGCAGCTTCCCGAGCCGGAGCTCCTACAATGAGCAGTTCTTC
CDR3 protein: CASSFPSRSSYNEQFF

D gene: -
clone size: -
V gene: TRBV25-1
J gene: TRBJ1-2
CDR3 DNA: TGTGCCAGCAGTGAATATTTTCAGGGGACAAACTATGTCTACACCTTC
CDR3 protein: CASSEYFQGTNYVYTF

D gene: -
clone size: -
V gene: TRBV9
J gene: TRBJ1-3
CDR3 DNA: TGTGCCAGCAGCAGGCCGGGTAGAAGCTCTGGAAACACCATATATTTT
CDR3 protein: CASSRPGRSSGNTIYF

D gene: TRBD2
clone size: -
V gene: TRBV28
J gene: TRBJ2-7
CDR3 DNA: TGTGCCAGCAGCCTTAGCGGGGCCTCCTACGAGCAGTACTTC
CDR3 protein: CASSLSGASYEQYF

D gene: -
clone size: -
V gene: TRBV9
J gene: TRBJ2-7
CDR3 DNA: TGTGCCAGCAGCGAAATGGACTCTGTTACTAGGGAGCAGTACTTC
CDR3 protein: CASSEMDSVTREQYF

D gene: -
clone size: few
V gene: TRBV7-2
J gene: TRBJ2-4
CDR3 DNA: TGTGCCAGCAGCTCGACGGGAAACATTCAGTACTTC
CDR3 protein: CASSSTGNIQYF

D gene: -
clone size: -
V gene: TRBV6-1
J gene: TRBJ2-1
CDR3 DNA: TGTGCCAGCAGTGAGCCCGCACTAGTCCGCGACAATGAGCAGTTCTTC
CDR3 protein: CASSEPALVRDNEQFF

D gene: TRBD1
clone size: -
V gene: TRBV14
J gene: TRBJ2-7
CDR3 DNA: TGTGCCAGCAGCCAAGAAGCATGGAGGACAGGGAGTTTCTACGAGCAGTACTTC
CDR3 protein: CASSQEAWRTGSFYEQYF

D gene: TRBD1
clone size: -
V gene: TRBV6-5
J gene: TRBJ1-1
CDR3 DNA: TGTGCCAGCAGTTACTTGGGGACAGCAAAGAACACTGAAGCTTTCTTT
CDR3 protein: CASSYLGTAKNTEAFF

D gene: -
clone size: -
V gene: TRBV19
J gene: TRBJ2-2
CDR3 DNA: TGTGCCAGTAGTAGGCGGAAAAACACCGGGGAGCTGTTTTTT
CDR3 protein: CASSRRKNTGELFF

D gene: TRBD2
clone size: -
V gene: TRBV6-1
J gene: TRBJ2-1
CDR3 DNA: TGTGCCAGCAGTGCCCTACTAGCGGGAGGCTACAATGAGCAGTTCTTC
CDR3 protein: CASSALLAGGYNEQFF

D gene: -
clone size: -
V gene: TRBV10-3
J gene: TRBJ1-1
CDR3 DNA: TGTGCCATCAGTGAGGTGGCATCCGTGAACACTGAAGCTTTCTTT
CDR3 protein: CAISEVASVNTEAFF

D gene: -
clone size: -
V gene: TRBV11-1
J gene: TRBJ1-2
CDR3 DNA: TGTGCCAGCAGCCCGCATCCGGGAGTGGGGGGCTACACCTTC
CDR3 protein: CASSPHPGVGGYTF

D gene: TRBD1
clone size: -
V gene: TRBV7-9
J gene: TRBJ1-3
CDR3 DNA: TGTGCCAGCAGCTCTCAGGGGGCCAACGGAAACACCATATATTTT
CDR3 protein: CASSSQGANGNTIYF

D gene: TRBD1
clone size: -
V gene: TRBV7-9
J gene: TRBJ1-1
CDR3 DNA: TGTGCCAGCAGCCCACAGGGGTCGAACACTGAAGCTTTCTTT
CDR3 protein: CASSPQGSNTEAFF

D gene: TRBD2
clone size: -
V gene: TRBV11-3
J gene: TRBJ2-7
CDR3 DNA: TGTGCCAGCACCGGACTAGCGGGAGGGTACGAGCAGTACTTC
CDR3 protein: CASTGLAGGYEQYF

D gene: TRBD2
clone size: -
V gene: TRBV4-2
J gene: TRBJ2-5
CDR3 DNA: TGTGCCAGCAGCCAAGCTAGCGGGGACCAAGAGACCCAGTACTTC
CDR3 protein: CASSQASGDQETQYF

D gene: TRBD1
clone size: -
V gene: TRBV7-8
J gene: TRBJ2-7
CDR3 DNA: TGTGCCAGCAGCGCTGCGGGACAGGGGAGAGGCGAGCAGTACTTC
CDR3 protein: CASSAAGQGRGEQYF

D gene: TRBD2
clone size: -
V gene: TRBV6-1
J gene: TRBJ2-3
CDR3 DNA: TGTGCCAGCAGTGAGCTGTTCACTAGCGGGTTCACAGATACGCAGTATTTT
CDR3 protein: CASSELFTSGFTDTQYF

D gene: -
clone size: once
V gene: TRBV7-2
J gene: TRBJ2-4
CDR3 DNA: TGTGCCAGCAGCTTATCCTTTTTAAGAGGGCTCAAAAACATTCAGTACTTC
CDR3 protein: CASSLSFLRGLKNIQYF

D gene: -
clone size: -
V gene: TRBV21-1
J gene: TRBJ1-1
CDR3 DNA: TGTGCCAGCAGCAAACAGGGATTAATGAACACTGAAGCTTTCTTT
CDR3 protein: CASSKQGLMNTEAFF

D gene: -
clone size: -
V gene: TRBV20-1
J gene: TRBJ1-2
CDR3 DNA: TGCAGTGCTCCCAGCGACTATGGCTACACCTTC
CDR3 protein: CSAPSDYGYTF

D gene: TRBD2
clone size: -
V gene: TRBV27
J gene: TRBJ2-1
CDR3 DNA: TGTGCCAGCAGTTTCTTACTAGCGGGAGTGTCTACGCCCAATGAGCAGTTCTTC
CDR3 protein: CASSFLLAGVSTPNEQFF

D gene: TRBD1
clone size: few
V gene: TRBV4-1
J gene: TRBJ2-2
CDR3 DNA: TGCGCCAGCAGCCAAAGTCCGGGACAGGGTGGCGGGGAGCTGTTTTTT
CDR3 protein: CASSQSPGQGGGELFF

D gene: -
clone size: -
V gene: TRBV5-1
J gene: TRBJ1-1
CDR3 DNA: TGCGCCAGCAGCTCACAGGGAACCACTGAAGCTTTCTTT
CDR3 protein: CASSSQGTTEAFF

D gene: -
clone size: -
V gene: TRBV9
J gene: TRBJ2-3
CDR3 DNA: TGTGCCAGCAGCCTAAGCACAGGTGTAAGCACAGATACGCAGTATTTT
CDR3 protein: CASSLSTGVSTDTQYF

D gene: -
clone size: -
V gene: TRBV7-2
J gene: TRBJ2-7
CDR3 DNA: TGTGCCAGCAGCCCTAGGATCTGGGACTTCGGGAGCGAGCAGTACTTC
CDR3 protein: CASSPRIWDFGSEQYF

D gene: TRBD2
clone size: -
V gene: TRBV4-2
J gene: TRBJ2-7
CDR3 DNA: TGTGCCAGCAGCCCCTTTAGCGGGAGCTTATACGAGCAGTACTTC
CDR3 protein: CASSPFSGSLYEQYF

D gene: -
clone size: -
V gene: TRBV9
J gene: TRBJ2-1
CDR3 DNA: TGTGCCAGCAGCGAAAGCGACAATGAGCAGTTCTTC
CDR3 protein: CASSESDNEQFF

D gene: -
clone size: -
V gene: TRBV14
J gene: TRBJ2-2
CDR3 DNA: TGTGCCAGCAGCCAATTGGCAGGGCTAGACACCGGGGAGCTGTTTTTT
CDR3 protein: CASSQLAGLDTGELFF

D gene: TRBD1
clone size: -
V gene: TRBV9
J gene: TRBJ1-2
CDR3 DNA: TGTGCCAGCAGCGTAGCCACCGGACAGGGGATGGGCTACACCTTC
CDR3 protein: CASSVATGQGMGYTF

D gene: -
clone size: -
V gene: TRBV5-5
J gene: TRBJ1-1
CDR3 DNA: TGTGCCAGCAGCTTGGGTTTGGAAGACACTTTCTTT
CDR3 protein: CASSLGLEDTFF

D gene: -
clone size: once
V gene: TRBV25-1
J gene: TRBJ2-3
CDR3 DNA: TGTGCCAGCAGTAAAGAGAGGACAGCCGATCACGCAGATACGCAGTATTTT
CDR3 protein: CASSKERTADHADTQYF

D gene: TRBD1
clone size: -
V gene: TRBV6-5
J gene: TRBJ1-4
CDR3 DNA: TGTGCCAGCAGCCTCCTACAGGGGGCGAGGGAAAAACTGTTTTTT
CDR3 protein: CASSLLQGAREKLFF

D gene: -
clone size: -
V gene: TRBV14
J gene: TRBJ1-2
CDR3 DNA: TGTGCCAGCAGCCACCGCGTAACAGGGATGATTAACTATGGCTACACCTTC
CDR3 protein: CASSHRVTGMINYGYTF

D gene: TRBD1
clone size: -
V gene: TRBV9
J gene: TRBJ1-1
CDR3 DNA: TGTGCCAGCAGCGGGACAGGGGTGAGGGAAGCTTTCTTT
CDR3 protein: CASSGTGVREAFF

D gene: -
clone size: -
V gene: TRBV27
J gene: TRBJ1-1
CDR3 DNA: TGTGCCAGCAGTCCTCCGGGTCGCCTTTTCAACACTGAAGCTTTCTTT
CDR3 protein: CASSPPGRLFNTEAFF

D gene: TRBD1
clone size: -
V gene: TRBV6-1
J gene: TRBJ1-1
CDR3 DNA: TGTGCCAGCAGTGTGAGACAGGGTCTAACAGCTTTCTTT
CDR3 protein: CASSVRQGLTAFF